This T cell receptor (beta chain) originates from a study of OX40 agonist ivuxolimab in advanced cancers. About the research overall: Every patient in dose escalation had hepatocellular carcinoma, melanoma, renal cell or head and neck cancer. From about 23 to 85 years was the age range, with a mean of roughly 59 years, and around 80% were male.

Assay used: immunoSEQ multiplex PCR; TCRdb lists only in-frame clones, some missing. The table includes fewer than 100,000 clones, about 94% detected once. V shed 3 bases and J 3 bases; nucleotides not matched to a gene: 2. The CDR3 sequence is 13 residues long. Germline loops: CDR1 SEHNR, CDR2 FQNEAQ (reference sequence). The origin of this receptor is an adult with an advanced solid tumor such as melanoma, head and neck, liver or kidney cancer. Specimen: CD4+ or CD8+ T cells sorted from blood, collected in a trial of the OX40 agonist ivuxolimab. This rearrangement joins TRBV7-9 to TRBJ2-7; TRBD1 matches at 7 bases. CDR3 residues: CASSFGTDYEQYF. CDR3 nucleotides: TGTGCCAGCAGCTTCGGGACAGACTACGAGCAGTACTTC. Full variable domain (outside the CDR3, taken from reference TRBV7-9 and TRBJ2-7): DTGVSQNPRHKITKRGQNVTFRCDPISEHNRLYWYRQTLGQGPEFLTYFQNEAQLEKSRLLSDRFSAERPKGSFSTLEIQRTEQGDSAMYLCASSFGTDYEQYFGPGTRLTVT.